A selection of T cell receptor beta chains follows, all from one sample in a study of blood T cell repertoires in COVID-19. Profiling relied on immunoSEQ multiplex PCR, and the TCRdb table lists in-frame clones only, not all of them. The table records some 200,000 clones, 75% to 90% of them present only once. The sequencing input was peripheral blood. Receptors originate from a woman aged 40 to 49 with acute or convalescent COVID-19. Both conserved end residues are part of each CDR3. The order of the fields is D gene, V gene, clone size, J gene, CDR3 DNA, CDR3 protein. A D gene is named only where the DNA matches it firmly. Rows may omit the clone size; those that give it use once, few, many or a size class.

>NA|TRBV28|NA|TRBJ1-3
TGTGCCAGCAGTTCGGCGGCAGCCGGAAACACCATATATTTT
CASSSAAAGNTIYF
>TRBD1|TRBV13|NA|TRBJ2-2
TGTGCCAGCAGCCTCGGACAGGGGGCGGTCACCGGGGAGCTGTTTTTT
CASSLGQGAVTGELFF
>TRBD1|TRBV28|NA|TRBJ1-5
TGTGCCAGCACCCCAGGGGGAAAAGGTCAGCCCCAGCATTTT
CASTPGGKGQPQHF
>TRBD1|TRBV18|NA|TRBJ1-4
TGTGCCAGCTCACCGGGACAGAGGGAAAAACTGTTTTTT
CASSPGQREKLFF
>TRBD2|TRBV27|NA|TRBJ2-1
TGTGCCAGTAGCGGGAGACTCTTAGATGAGCAGTTCTTC
CASSGRLLDEQFF
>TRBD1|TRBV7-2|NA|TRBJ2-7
TGTGCCAGCAGCTTAAGGGACAGCTACTACGAGCAGTACTTC
CASSLRDSYYEQYF
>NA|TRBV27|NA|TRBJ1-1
TGTGCCAGCAAAATGAGGGGGTATAACACTGAAGCTTTCTTT
CASKMRGYNTEAFF
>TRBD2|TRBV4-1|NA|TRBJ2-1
TGCGCCAGCAGCCAAACTAGCGGGAGGCAACCCTACAATGAGCAGTTCTTC
CASSQTSGRQPYNEQFF
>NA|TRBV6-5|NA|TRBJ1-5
TGTGCCAGCAGTTACTCGACGGCAGGGGATCAGCCCCAGCATTTT
CASSYSTAGDQPQHF
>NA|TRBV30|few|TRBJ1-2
TGTGCCTGGAGTGCCCAGGGGCACTATGGCTACACCTTC
CAWSAQGHYGYTF
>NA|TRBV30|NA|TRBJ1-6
TGTGCCTGGACGGTCTATAATTCACCCCTCCACTTT
CAWTVYNSPLHF
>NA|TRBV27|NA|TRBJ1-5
TGTGCCAGCAGTACAGAGGGATATAGCAATCAGCCCCAGCATTTT
CASSTEGYSNQPQHF
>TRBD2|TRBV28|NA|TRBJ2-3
TGTGCCAGCATAGCCGGGAGGGTCTGGAGGACGCAGTATTTT
CASIAGRVWRTQYF
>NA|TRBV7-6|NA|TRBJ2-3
TGTGCCAGCAGCCCCATGGGCACCTCCTCCGTCTATTTT
CASSPMGTSSVYF
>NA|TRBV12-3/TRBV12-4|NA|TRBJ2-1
TGTGCCAGCAGTATGAGTCCCTATGAGCAGTTCTTC
CASSMSPYEQFF
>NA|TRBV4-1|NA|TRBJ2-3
TGCGCCAGCAACCTCAAAGGGGATCCACGACCAGATACGCAGTATTTT
CASNLKGDPRPDTQYF
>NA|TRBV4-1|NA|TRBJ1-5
TGCGCCAGCAGCCAAGAGTGGTCACTTGGGGAGGGCAATCAGCCCCAGCATTTT
CASSQEWSLGEGNQPQHF
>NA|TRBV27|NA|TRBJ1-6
TGTGCCTTCCTGGGCCGGTATAATTCACCCCTCCACTTT
CAFLGRYNSPLHF
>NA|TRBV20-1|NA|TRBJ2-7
TGCAGTGCTAGTTCGGGTCCCTACGAGCAGTACTTC
CSASSGPYEQYF
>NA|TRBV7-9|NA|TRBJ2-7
TGTGCCAGCAGCTTAGCGCTAGGCCCCTACGAGCAGTACTTC
CASSLALGPYEQYF
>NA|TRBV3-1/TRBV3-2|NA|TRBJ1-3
TGTGCCAGCAGCCAGAGAAGCTCTGGAAACACCATATATTTT
CASSQRSSGNTIYF
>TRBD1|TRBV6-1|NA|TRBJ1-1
TGTGCCAGCAGTGAACCGGGACAGGCGAACACTGAAGCTTTCTTT
CASSEPGQANTEAFF
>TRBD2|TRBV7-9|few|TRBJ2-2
TGTGCCCAAACCCGGGGACTAGCGACGAACACCGGGGAGCTGTTTTTT
CAQTRGLATNTGELFF
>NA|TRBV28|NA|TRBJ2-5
TGTGCCAGCAGTTTTCAGGGGTTGGAGCAAGAGACCCAGTACTTC
CASSFQGLEQETQYF
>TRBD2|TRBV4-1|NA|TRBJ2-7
TGCGCCAGCAGCCAAGATGGCTCGGGACTAATGGAGCAGTACTTC
CASSQDGSGLMEQYF
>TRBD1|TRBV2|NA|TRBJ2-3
TGTGCCGGTAAAGGGACAGCTTCAGATACGCAGTATTTT
CAGKGTASDTQYF
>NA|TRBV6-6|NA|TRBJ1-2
TGTGCCAGCAGTTACACCGGGGGTCCCTATGGCTACACCTTC
CASSYTGGPYGYTF
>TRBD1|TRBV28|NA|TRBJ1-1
TGTGCCAGCAGTACCAACAGGGGGTGGGTCACTGAAGCTTTCTTT
CASSTNRGWVTEAFF
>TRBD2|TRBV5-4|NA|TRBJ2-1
TGTGCCAGCAGCCCTGGTTGGGGACTAGCCGTATACAATGAGCAGTTCTTC
CASSPGWGLAVYNEQFF
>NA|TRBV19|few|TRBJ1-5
TGTGCCAGTAGTATTACAGGGTTTGAATCGAATAAGTATAGCAATCAGCCCCAGCATTTT
CASSITGFESNKYSNQPQHF
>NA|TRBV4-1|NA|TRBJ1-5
TGCGCCAGCAGCCAAGCAGGGGTTTCTAATATGAAGCCCCAGCATTTT
CASSQAGVSNMKPQHF
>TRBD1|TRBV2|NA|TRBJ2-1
TGTGCCAGCACCTCCGGGACAGGTTTTGAGCAGTTCTTC
CASTSGTGFEQFF
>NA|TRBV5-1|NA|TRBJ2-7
TGCGCCAGCAGCTTGGAAACAGGTGGGGACGAGCAGTACTTC
CASSLETGGDEQYF
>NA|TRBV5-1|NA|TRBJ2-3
TGCGCCAGCAGCTTGGCTCTCAGCACAGATACGCAGTATTTT
CASSLALSTDTQYF
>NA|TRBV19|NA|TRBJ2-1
TGTGCCAGTACCCCACGAGGGGGAACAATACAATATCATGAGCAGTTCTTC
CASTPRGGTIQYHEQFF
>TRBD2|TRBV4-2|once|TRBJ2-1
TGTGCCAGCAGCCTAGCGGGAGCGGACTCCTACAATGAGCAGTTCTTC
CASSLAGADSYNEQFF
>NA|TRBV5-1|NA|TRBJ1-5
TGCGCCAGCAGCTCTCTCCCAGGGGGCAATCAGCCCCAGCATTTT
CASSSLPGGNQPQHF
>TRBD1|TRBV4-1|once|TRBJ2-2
TGCGCCAGCAGCCCTAACAGGGGGCAGGGTACCGGGGAGCTGTTTTTT
CASSPNRGQGTGELFF
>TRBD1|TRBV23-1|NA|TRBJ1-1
TGCGCCAGCAGTCCGAGGGGACAGGGGAACACTGAAGCTTTCTTT
CASSPRGQGNTEAFF